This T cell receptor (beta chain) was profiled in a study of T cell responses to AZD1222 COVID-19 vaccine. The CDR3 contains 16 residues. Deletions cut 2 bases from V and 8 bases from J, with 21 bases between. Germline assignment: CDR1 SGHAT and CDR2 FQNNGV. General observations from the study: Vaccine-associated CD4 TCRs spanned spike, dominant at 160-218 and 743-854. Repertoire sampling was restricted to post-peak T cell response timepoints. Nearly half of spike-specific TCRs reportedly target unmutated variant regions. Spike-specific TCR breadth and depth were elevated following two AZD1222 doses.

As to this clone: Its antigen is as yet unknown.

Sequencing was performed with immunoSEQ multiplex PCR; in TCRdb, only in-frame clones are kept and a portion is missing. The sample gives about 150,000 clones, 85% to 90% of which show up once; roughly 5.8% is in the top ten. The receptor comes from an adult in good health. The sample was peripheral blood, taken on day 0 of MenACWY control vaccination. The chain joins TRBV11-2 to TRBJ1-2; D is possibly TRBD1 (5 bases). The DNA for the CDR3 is TGTGCCAGCAGCTTAAAATTCGGGGACGCCACGGAAGGCTACACCTTC. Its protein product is CASSLKFGDATEGYTF.